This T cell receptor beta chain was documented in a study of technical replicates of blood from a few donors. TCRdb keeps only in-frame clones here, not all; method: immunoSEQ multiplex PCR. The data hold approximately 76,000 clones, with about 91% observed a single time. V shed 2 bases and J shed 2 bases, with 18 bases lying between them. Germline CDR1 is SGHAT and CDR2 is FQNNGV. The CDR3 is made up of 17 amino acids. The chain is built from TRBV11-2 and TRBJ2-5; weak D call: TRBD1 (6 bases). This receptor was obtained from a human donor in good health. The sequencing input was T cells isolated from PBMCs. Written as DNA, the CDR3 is TGTGCCAGCAGCTTATCGGTATACAGGGCAAGTCAAGAGACCCAGTACTTC. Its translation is CASSLSVYRASQETQYF.